Each of the 15 T cell receptor beta chains below was sequenced from the same sample in a study of cytomegalovirus exposure and HLA in healthy donors. It was with 60 Vbeta and 13 Jbeta primers that the PCR ran. Clones were read by immunoSEQ multiplex PCR, and TCRdb kept only the in-frame ones, dropping some. The table includes some 150,000 clones, over 75% detected once. The material sequenced was PBMCs. The receptors originated from a female donor in good health and CMV-seronegative.

This rearrangement joins TRBV5-6 to TRBJ1-1, with D possibly matching TRBD1 (6 bases). Germline lookup yields CDR1 SGHDT and CDR2 YYEEEE. This CDR3 spans 16 amino acids. Trimming left V 3 bases short and J 0 bases short, with 15 bases between. This CDR3 reads CASSSTLGAMNTEAFF. The CDR3 region has the DNA TGTGCCAGCAGCTCAACTTTGGGGGCAATGAACACTGAAGCTTTCTTT. The full variable domain, completed using reference TRBV5-6 and TRBJ1-1, is DAGVTQSPTHLIKTRGQQVTLRCSPKSGHDTVSWYQQALGQGPQFIFQYYEEEERQRGNFPDRFSGHQFPNYSSELNVNALLLGDSALYLCASSSTLGAMNTEAFFGQGTRLTVV.

This rearrangement joins TRBV27 to TRBJ1-5; TRBD1 agrees at 7 bases. This CDR3 comprises 15 residues. V dropped 4 bases and J dropped 7; count of bases not matched to a gene: 10. Germline V gives CDR1 MNHEY, CDR2 SMNVEV (reference sequence). CDR3 in amino acids: CASSSLDRLDQPQHF. Written as DNA, the CDR3 is TGTGCCAGCAGTTCCTTGGACAGGCTAGACCAGCCCCAGCATTTT.

The J gene is TRBJ2-3, the V gene TRBV11-2; maybe TRBD2 (5 bases). Trimming pared 8 bases from V and 0 bases from J, leaving 15 bases between. The CDR3 runs 15 residues. The germline V gene has CDR1 SGHAT and CDR2 FQNNGV. CDR3 coding DNA: TGTGCCAGCCACCCGGGTAGAGGGAGCACAGATACGCAGTATTTT. This gives the protein CASHPGRGSTDTQYF.

This chain links TRBV5-8 with TRBJ2-7; maybe TRBD2 (6 bases). Looked up from germline, CDR1 is SGHTS and CDR2 is YDEGEE. The CDR3 consists of 14 residues. V dropped 1 base and J dropped 4 bases, with 12 bases sitting between them. CDR3 nucleotide sequence: TGTGCCAGCAGCTTGTTGGTGGGAGGTTACGAGCAGTACTTC. This gives the protein CASSLLVGGYEQYF.

The V gene is TRBV7-8, the J gene TRBJ2-4; 10 bases agree with TRBD1. Germline assignment: CDR1 SGHVS and CDR2 FQNEAQ. The V and J ends lost 3 bases and 8 bases, in that order; junction bases with no gene match: 10. CDR3 length: 16 amino acids. CDR3 amino acids: CASSFSGTGDQDIQYF. CDR3 sequence (DNA): TGTGCCAGCAGCTTCTCCGGGACAGGGGATCAGGACATTCAGTACTTC.

The genes are TRBV29-1 and TRBJ1-1; a weak D match, TRBD1 (5 bases). Germline lookup yields CDR1 SQVTM and CDR2 ANQGSEA. The germline V and J ends were trimmed by 2 bases and 10 bases, with 14 bases remaining between them. This CDR3 has 12 amino acids. The CDR3 protein is CSVEYRKRGAFF. The CDR3 DNA sequence: TGCAGCGTTGAATACAGGAAAAGAGGAGCTTTCTTT.

About this clone: One end of the junction varies from germline; a read error may be responsible. The sample holds other DNA sequences that translate to the same CDR3. The V gene is TRBV19, the J gene TRBJ1-6, with 10 bases aligning to TRBD1. The CDR3 is 12 amino acids. Germline V gene sequence: CDR1 LNHDA, CDR2 SQIVND (reference sequence). The CDR3: CASGTGDSPLHF. The CDR3 DNA reads TGTGCCAGCGGGACAGGGGATTCCCCCCTCCACTTT.

This clone has just one count. This chain uses TRBV7-2 with TRBJ1-3; TRBD1 might be the D (6 bases). Per the germline V gene, CDR1 is SGHTA and CDR2 is FQGNSA. With 1 base removed from V and 4 bases from J, the gap between germline ends came to 11 bases. The CDR3 spans 15 residues. Written as DNA, the CDR3 is TGTGCCAGCAGCTTAGGAGGGGGTCGGGGAAACACCATATATTTT. Its protein product is CASSLGGGRGNTIYF.

V is TRBV4-1 and J is TRBJ2-1; TRBD1 matches at 11 bases. V was clipped by 1 base and J by 9 bases; unmatched bases: 5. The germline V gene encodes CDR1 MGHRA and CDR2 YSYEKL. The CDR3 loop spans 15 amino acids. DNA for the CDR3: TGCGCCAGCAGCCAAGGGGACAGGGGGGGAGGTGAGCAGTTCTTC. Its translation: CASSQGDRGGGEQFF.

This clone is labeled as medium-sized (0.01 to 0.1%). The chain carries TRBV6-1 and TRBJ2-5; TRBD2 matches 10 bases. The germline V gene has CDR1 MNHNS and CDR2 SASEGT. The CDR3 runs to 15 residues. Germline trimming cut 3 bases from V and 2 bases from J; bases unmatched to any gene: 3. The DNA for the CDR3 is TGTGCCAGCAGTGATGGAGCGGGGGGGCAAGAGACCCAGTACTTC. This encodes CASSDGAGGQETQYF.

The chain combines TRBV7-6 with TRBJ2-7; 7 bases match TRBD1. Unmatched junction bases numbered 7, after V lost 5 bases and J lost 3 bases. There are 14 residues in the CDR3. CDR1 and CDR2 (germline): SGHVS, FNYEAQ. The CDR3 coding sequence is TGTGCCAGCAGCCCTGGGTCAGGGGGCTACGAGCAGTACTTC. Translated: CASSPGSGGYEQYF.

The V call is TRBV9, the J call TRBJ2-2; tentatively, D is TRBD1 (5 bases). Trimming removed 3 bases from V and 3 bases from J, with 9 bases in between. Germline CDR1 reads SGDLS; CDR2 reads YYNGEE. This CDR3 comprises 14 residues. The CDR3 region has the DNA TGTGCCAGCAGCGGGACATCTTACACCGGGGAGCTGTTTTTT. Protein sequence: CASSGTSYTGELFF.

The chain is built from TRBV1 and TRBJ2-7; TRBD2 was called by the table and not checked on the DNA. TRBV1 is a pseudogene. The CDR3 contains 14 residues. The CDR3 DNA sequence: TGCACCAGCCGGGGGGCAGGGGTAGTGGAGGAGCAGTACTTC. Translating it yields CTSRGAGVVEEQYF.

This clone was seen a handful of times. This specimen includes other DNA sequences encoding the same CDR3. The chain joins TRBV19 to TRBJ1-1; D gene ambiguous. The CDR3 consists of 13 residues. From germline, CDR1 is LNHDA and CDR2 SQIVND (reference sequence). Trimming left V 3 bases short and J 5 bases short, with 10 bases between. The CDR3 protein is CASSIGSGTEAFF. DNA for the CDR3: TGTGCCAGTAGTATTGGATCAGGAACTGAAGCTTTCTTT.

The CDR3 nucleotides are TGTGCCAGTAGTGTCGACAGGGCAGAGGAAAAACTGTTTTTT. Its protein is CASSVDRAEEKLFF. The chain joins TRBV19 to TRBJ1-4; 7 nucleotides line up with TRBD1. The junction had 8 bases not matched to a gene; V was cut back by 5 bases and J by 8 bases. The CDR3 runs 14 residues. Per germline, CDR1 LNHDA and CDR2 SQIVND (reference sequence). Complete variable domain (other parts from reference TRBV19 and TRBJ1-4): DGGITQSPKYLFRKEGQNVTLSCEQNLNHDAMYWYRQDPGQGLRLIYYSQIVNDFQKGDIAEGYSVSREKKESFPLTVTSAQKNPTAFYLCASSVDRAEEKLFFGSGTQLSVL.